This T cell receptor beta chain was observed in a study of CD8 T cells in Susac syndrome. A single count supports this clonotype. V gave up 0 bases and J gave up 0 bases, with 15 bases separating them. Germline CDR1 reads MNHEY; CDR2 reads SVGAGI. The CDR3 extends over 18 amino acids. Reverse transcription of roughly 0.45 to 1 ug RNA was performed with random hexamers. Using its own MiXCR run on the immunoSEQ multiplex PCR reads, TCRdb lists one record per CDR3 protein. The data hold 350,000 to 550,000 distinct CDR3 sequences, with 75% to 90% observed a single time. The genes are TRBV6-5 and TRBJ2-1, with D hard to call. Sequenced: CD8+ T cells from PBMCs. The receptor was isolated from a human donor with multiple sclerosis. CDR3 residues: CASSYSARMFSSYNEQFF. As DNA, the CDR3 is TGTGCCAGCAGTTACTCGGCCAGGATGTTTAGCTCCTACAATGAGCAGTTCTTC.